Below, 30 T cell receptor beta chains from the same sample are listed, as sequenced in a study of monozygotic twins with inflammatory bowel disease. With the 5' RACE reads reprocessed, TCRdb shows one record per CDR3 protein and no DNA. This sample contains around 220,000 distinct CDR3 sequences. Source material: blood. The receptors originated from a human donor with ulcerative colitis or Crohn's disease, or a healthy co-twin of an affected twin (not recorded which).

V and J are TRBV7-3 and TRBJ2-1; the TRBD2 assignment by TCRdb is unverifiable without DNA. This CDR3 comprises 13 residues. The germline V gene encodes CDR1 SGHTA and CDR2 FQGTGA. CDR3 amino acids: CASSSRLDNEQFF.

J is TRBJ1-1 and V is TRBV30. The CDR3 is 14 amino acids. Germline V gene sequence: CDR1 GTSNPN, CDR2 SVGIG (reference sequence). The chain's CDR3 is CAWSVSRTNTEAFF.

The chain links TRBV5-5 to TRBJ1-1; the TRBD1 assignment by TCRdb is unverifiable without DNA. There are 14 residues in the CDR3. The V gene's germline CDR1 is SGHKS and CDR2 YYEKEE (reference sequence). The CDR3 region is CASSELTAGGEAFF. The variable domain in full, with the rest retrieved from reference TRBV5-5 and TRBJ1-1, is DAGVTQSPTHLIKTRGQQVTLRCSPISGHKSVSWYQQVLGQGPQFIFQYYEKEERGRGNFPDRFSARQFPNYSSELNVNALLLGDSALYLCASSELTAGGEAFFGQGTRLTVV.

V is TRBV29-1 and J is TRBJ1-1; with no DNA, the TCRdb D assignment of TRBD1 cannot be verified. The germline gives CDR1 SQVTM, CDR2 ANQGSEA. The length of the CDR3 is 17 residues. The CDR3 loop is CSVCWGFSGQLNTEAFF.

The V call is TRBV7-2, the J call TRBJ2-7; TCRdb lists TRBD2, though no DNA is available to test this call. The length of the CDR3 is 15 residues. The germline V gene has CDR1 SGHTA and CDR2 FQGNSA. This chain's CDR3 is CASSPALAGEYEQYF.

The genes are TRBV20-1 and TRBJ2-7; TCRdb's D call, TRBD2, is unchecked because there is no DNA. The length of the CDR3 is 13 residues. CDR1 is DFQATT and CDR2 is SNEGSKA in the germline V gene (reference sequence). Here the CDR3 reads CSADRGRHVEQYF.

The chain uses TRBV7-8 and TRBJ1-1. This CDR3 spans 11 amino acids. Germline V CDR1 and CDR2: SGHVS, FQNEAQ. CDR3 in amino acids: CASSRGSEAFF.

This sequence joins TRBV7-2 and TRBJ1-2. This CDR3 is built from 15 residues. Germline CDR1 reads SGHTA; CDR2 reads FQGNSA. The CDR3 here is CASSLAPSEVYGYTF.

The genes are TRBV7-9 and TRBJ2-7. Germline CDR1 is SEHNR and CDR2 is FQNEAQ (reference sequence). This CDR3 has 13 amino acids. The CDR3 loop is CASSLNQPYEQYF.

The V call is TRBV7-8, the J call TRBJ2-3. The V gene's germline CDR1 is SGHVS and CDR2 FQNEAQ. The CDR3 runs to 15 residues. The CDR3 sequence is CASSKNGLAADTQYF.

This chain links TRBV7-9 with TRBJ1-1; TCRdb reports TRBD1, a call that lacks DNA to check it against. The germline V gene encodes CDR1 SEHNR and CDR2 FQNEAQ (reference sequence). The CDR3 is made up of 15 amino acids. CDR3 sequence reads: CASSTTQGANPWRFF.

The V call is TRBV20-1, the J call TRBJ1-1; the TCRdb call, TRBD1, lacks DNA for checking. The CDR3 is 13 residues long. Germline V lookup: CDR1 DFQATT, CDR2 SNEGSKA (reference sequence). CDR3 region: CSAIRGVGTEAFF.

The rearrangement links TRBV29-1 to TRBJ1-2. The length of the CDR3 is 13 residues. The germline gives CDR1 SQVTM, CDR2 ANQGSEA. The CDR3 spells CSVEGTERYGYTF.

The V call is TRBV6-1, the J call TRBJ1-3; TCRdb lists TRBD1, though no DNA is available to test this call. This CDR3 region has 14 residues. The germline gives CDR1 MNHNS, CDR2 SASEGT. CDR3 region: CASKGRGGGNTIYF.

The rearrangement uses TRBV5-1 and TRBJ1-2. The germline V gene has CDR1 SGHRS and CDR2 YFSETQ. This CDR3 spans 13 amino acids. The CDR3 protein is CASSSDPNYGYTF.

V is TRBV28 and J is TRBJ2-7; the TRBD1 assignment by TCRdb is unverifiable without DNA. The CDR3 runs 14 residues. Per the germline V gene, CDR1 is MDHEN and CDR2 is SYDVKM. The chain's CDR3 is CASSLRDRAYEQYF.

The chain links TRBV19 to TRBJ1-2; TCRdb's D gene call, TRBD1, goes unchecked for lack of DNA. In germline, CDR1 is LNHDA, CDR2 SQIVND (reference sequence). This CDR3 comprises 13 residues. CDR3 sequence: CASSISGSYGYTF.

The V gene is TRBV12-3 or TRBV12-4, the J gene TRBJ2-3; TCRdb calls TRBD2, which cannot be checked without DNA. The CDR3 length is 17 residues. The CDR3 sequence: CASSLRVAGVNTDTQYF.

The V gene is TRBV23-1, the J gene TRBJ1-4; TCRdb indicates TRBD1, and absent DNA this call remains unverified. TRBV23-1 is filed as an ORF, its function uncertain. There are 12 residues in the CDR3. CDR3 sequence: CASRRTAEKLFF.

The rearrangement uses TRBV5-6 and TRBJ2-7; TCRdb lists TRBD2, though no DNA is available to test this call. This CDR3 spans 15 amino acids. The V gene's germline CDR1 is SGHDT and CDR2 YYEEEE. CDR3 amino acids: CASSLMTSGSYEQYF.

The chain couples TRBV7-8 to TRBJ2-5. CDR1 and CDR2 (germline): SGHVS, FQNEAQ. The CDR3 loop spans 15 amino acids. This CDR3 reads CASSFSFSVRETQYF.

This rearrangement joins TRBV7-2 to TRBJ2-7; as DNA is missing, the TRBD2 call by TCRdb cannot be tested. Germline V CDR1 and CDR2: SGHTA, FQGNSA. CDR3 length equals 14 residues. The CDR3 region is CASSPVDSVYEQYF.

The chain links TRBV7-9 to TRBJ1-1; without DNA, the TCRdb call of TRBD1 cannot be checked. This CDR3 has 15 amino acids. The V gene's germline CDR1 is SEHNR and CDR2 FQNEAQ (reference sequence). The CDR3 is CASSYGQGMDTEAFF.

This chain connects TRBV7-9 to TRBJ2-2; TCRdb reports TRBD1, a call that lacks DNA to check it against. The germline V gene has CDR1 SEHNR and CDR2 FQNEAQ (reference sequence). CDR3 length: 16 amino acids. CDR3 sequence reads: CASSPKQGVDTGELFF.

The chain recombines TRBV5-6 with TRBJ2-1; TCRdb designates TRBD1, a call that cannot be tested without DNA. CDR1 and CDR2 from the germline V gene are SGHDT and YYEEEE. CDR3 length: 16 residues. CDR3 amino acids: CASSFGTGTGSGEQFF.

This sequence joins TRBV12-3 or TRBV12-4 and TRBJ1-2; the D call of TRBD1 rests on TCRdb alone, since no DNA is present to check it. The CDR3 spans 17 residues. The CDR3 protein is CASSQLRVAGPNYGYTF.

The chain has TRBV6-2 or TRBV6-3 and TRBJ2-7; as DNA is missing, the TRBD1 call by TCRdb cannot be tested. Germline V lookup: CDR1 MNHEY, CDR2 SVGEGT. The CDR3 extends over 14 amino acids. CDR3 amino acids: CASTRTGAKDEQYF.

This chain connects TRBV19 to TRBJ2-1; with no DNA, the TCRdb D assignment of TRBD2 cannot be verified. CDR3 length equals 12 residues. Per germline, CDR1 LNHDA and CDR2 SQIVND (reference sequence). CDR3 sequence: CASSGSGNEQFF.

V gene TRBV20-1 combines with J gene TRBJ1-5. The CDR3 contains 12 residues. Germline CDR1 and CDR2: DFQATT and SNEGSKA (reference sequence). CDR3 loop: CSARPFNQPQHF.

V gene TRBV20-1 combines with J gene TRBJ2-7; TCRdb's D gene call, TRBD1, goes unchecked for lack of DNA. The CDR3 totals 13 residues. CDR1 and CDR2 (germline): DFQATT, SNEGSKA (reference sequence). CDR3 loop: CSAREGASYEQYF.